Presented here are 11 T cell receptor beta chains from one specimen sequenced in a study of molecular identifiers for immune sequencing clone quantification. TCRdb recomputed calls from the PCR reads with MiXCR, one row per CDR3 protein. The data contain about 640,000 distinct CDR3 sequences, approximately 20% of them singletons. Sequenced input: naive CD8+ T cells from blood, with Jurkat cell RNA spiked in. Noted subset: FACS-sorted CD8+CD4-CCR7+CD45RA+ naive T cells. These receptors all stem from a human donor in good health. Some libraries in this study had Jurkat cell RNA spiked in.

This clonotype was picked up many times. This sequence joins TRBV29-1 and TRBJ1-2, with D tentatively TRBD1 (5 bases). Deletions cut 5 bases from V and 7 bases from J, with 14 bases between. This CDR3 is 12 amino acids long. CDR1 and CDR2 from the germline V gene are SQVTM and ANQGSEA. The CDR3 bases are TGCAGCGTTATTTCAGGGCTTGGTGGCTACACCTTC. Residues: CSVISGLGGYTF.

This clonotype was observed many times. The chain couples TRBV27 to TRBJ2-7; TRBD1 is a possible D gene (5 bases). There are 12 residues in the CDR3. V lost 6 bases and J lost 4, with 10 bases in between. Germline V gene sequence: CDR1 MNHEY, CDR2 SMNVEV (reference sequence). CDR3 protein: CASRGLRYEQYF. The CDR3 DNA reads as TGTGCCAGCAGGGGGCTGAGGTACGAGCAGTACTTC.

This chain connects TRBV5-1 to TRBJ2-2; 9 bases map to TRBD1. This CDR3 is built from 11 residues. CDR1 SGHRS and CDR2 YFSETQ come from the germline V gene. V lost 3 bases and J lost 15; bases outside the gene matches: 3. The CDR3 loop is CASSWGQGMFF. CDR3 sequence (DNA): TGCGCCAGCAGCTGGGGACAGGGAATGTTTTTT.

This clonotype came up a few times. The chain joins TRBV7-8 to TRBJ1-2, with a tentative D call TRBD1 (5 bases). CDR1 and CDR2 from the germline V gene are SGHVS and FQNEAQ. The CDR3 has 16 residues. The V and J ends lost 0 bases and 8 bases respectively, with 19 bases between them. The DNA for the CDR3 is TGTGCCAGCAGCTTAGCATCTTCTCGGGGGGGGGGAGGCTACACCTTC. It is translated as CASSLASSRGGGGYTF.

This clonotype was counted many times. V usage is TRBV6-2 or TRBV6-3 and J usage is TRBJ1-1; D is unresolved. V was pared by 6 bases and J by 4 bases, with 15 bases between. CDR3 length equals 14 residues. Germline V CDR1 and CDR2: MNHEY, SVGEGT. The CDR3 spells CASSQTTSGTEAFF. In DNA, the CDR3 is TGTGCCAGCAGCCAAACAACCAGCGGCACTGAAGCTTTCTTT.

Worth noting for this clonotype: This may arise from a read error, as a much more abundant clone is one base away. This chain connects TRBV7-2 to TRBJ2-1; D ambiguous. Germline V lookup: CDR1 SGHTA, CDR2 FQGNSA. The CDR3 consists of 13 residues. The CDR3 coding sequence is TGTGCCAGCAGCTTAGTCACCCACAATGAGCGGTTCTTC. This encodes CASSLVTHNERFF.

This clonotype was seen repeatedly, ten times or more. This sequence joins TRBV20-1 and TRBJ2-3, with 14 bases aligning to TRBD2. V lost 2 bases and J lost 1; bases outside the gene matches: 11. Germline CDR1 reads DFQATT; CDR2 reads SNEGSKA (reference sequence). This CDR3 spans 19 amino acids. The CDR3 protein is CSARPIGTSGRVGTDTQYF. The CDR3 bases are TGCAGTGCTAGACCTATAGGGACTAGCGGGAGAGTAGGCACAGATACGCAGTATTTT.

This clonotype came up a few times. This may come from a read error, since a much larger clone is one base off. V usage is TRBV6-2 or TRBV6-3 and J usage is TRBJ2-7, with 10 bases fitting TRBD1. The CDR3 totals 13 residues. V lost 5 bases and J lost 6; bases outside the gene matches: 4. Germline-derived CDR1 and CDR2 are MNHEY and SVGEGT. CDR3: CASSPGTGAEQYF. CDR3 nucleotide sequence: TGTGCCAGCAGTCCCGGGACAGGGGCCGAGCAGTACTTC.

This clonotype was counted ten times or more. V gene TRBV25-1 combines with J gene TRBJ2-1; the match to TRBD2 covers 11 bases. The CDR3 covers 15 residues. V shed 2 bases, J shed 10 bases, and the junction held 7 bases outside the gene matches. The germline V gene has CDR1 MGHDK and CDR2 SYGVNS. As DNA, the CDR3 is TGTGCCAGCAGTGAACCGCTAGCGGGAGGCGGCGAGCAGTTCTTC. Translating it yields CASSEPLAGGGEQFF.

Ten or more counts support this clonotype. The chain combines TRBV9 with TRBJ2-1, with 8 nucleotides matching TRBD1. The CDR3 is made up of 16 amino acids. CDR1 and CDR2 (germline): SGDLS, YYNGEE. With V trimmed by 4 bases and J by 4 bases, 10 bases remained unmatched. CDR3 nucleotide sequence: TGTGCCAGCAGCCTACCCAGGACAGGGAGTTACAATGAGCAGTTCTTC. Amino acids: CASSLPRTGSYNEQFF.

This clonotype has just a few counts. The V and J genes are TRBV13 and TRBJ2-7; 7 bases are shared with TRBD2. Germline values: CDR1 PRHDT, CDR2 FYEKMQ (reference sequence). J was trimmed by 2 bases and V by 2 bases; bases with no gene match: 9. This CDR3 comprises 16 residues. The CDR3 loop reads CASSLSPGGSAYEQYF. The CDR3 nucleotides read TGTGCCAGCAGCTTATCTCCCGGCGGGAGCGCCTACGAGCAGTACTTC.